This T cell receptor (beta chain) was captured by sequencing in a study of cytomegalovirus exposure and HLA in healthy donors. General study results and limits: Among CMV-associated TCR beta chains, most appeared HLA-restricted in a later analysis.

In the PCR, 60 Vbeta and 13 Jbeta primers were used. Assay: immunoSEQ multiplex PCR; the TCRdb copy retains only in-frame clones and omits some. Of approximately 150,000 clones in the sample, approximately 85% were seen once. From germline, CDR1 is SQVTM and CDR2 ANQGSEA. The length of the CDR3 is 12 residues. The V gene end was trimmed by 1 base and the J gene end by 8 bases; junction bases not matched to a gene: 2. Points on this clone: As yet, its antigen is unknown.

The TCR comes from a man aged 45-60 years in good health and CMV-seropositive. This rearrangement joins TRBV29-1 to TRBJ1-1; 9 bases agree with TRBD1. Sequencing input: PBMCs. CDR3 sequence (DNA): TGCAGCGTTGAAGGGGACAGGGCGGAAGCTTTCTTT. Protein product: CSVEGDRAEAFF.